The 5 T cell receptor beta chains reported below all come from one sample, sequenced in a study of cytomegalovirus exposure and HLA in healthy donors. Libraries were prepared by immunoSEQ multiplex PCR; TCRdb keeps only in-frame clonotypes and omits some of them. This table holds about 130,000 clones, 85% to 90% found once. Sequenced sample: PBMCs. The receptor set was obtained from a man aged 25 to 40 in good health and CMV-seronegative.

The CDR3 loop reads CASSPQPTGLTEAFF. CDR3 nucleotides: TGTGCCAGCAGCCCACAACCTACGGGACTCACTGAAGCTTTCTTT. The V gene is TRBV9, the J gene TRBJ1-1, with D possibly TRBD1 on 5 matching bases. The CDR3 is 15 residues long. Germline CDR1 reads SGDLS; CDR2 reads YYNGEE. Trimming took 4 bases from V and 4 from J, leaving 17 bases between them.

The rearrangement links TRBV28 to TRBJ1-2; D gene uncertain. The CDR3 has 11 residues. V was shortened by 7 bases and J by 8 bases, with 11 bases between the two germline ends. Germline assignment: CDR1 MDHEN and CDR2 SYDVKM. The CDR3 nucleotides read TGTGCCAGCACCGCGACGAGGGGCTACACCTTC. Translated: CASTATRGYTF.

The chain joins TRBV6-6 to TRBJ2-7; TRBD1 might be the D (6 bases). CDR1 is MNHNY and CDR2 is SVGAGI in the germline V gene (reference sequence). The germline V and J ends were trimmed by 2 bases and 6 bases, with 8 bases remaining between them. There are 12 residues in the CDR3. The CDR3 protein is CASSYAGVEQYF. The CDR3 coding sequence is TGTGCCAGCAGTTACGCAGGGGTCGAGCAGTACTTC.

This sequence joins TRBV6-1 and TRBJ1-4; TRBD1 matches at 7 bases. CDR1 is MNHNS, CDR2 SASEGT, per germline. The CDR3 spans 14 residues. The V segment lost 3 bases and the J segment 10 bases; nucleotides outside the gene matches: 8. This CDR3 reads CASSELTGLGKLFF. The CDR3 DNA reads as TGTGCCAGCAGTGAGCTGACAGGGCTTGGAAAACTGTTTTTT.

This chain links TRBV6-1 with TRBJ2-7, with TRBD2 identical over 10 bases. Germline-derived CDR1 and CDR2 are MNHNS and SASEGT. This CDR3 region has 15 residues. V lost 1 base to trimming and J lost 0 bases; unmatched junction nucleotides: 0. The CDR3 nucleotides are TGTGCCAGCAGTGAAGGGACTAGCGGCTCCTACGAGCAGTACTTC. This encodes CASSEGTSGSYEQYF.